This paragraph reports one T cell receptor beta chain. Nashville, Tennessee was home to all donors, who were Caucasian adults. V shed 6 bases and J 0 bases; nucleotides not matched to a gene: 2. Germline CDR1 and CDR2: SNHLY and FYNNEI. CDR3 length equals 13 residues. The method was immunoSEQ multiplex PCR; TCRdb's version includes in-frame clones alone and lacks a portion of them. This table holds about 480,000 clones, over 75% found once. The sample is drawn from a study of shared clonotypes between healthy human individuals. The J gene is TRBJ2-7, the V gene TRBV2, with TRBD1 matching over 7 bases. What was sequenced was PBMCs. This clonotype was sampled from a woman aged 40 to 49 in good health. Some clones in this sample may be carry-over from other donors' samples. CDR3 in amino acids: CASRGQVSYEQYF. CDR3 bases: TGTGCCAGCAGAGGACAGGTCTCCTACGAGCAGTACTTC.